These 16 T cell receptor beta chains originate from one sample sequenced in a study of CD8 T cells in ankylosing spondylitis. One entry per CDR3 protein results from TCRdb running MiXCR on the 5' RACE reads. This table holds 69,000 or so distinct CDR3 sequences, under 5.5% found once. Sequencing was performed on blood, either unsorted or a sorted T cell fraction (not recorded which). The receptors were gathered from a male donor with ankylosing spondylitis or in good health (not recorded which).

This clonotype was detected ten times or more. J is TRBJ2-1 and V is TRBV4-1; 10 bases align to TRBD2. This CDR3 has 18 amino acids. V was clipped by 4 bases and J by 6 bases; unmatched bases: 15. Looked up from germline, CDR1 is MGHRA and CDR2 is YSYEKL. The CDR3 reads CASSLDQASGGEGNEQFF. The CDR3, as DNA: TGCGCCAGCAGCCTAGATCAGGCTAGCGGGGGAGAGGGCAATGAGCAGTTCTTC.

This clonotype has only a few counts. This chain connects TRBV28 to TRBJ2-7, with D maybe TRBD2 (6 bases). Trimming removed 5 bases at V and 13 bases at J, with 24 bases between. Germline CDR1 is MDHEN and CDR2 is SYDVKM. The CDR3 sequence is 14 residues long. CDR3 residues: CASSPPSGLMGGYF. As DNA, the CDR3 is TGTGCCAGCAGTCCCCCCTCGGGACTTATGGGAGGTTACTTC.

This clonotype was recorded at least ten times. The V gene is TRBV7-9, the J gene TRBJ2-2; D uncertain. V lost 2 bases, J lost 4 bases, and 8 bases lay in between. This CDR3 region has 14 residues. Germline CDR1 is SEHNR and CDR2 is FQNEAQ (reference sequence). In DNA form, the CDR3 reads TGTGCCAGCAGCTTACAACTTCTCACCGGGGAGCTGTTTTTT. This sequence encodes CASSLQLLTGELFF.

This clonotype was seen at least ten times. This chain links TRBV24-1 with TRBJ2-1; D is possibly TRBD2 (7 bases). The CDR3 is 14 residues long. Germline V gene data show CDR1 as KGHDR and CDR2 as SFDVKD. Trimming left V 7 bases short and J 1 base short, with 10 bases between. CDR3 sequence: CATSRGASYNEQFF. CDR3 nucleotide sequence: TGTGCCACCAGCCGGGGGGCATCCTACAATGAGCAGTTCTTC.

The sample holds many counts of this clonotype. The rearrangement links TRBV12-3 or TRBV12-4 to TRBJ1-4; 7 nucleotides line up with TRBD1. Trimming took 5 bases from V and 7 from J; bases not matched to a gene: 7. The CDR3 runs to 14 residues. The CDR3 DNA reads TGTGCCAGCAGTCCAGGGGGGGAGGGTGAAAAACTGTTTTTT. It is translated as CASSPGGEGEKLFF.

This clonotype was counted at least ten times. The CDR3 DNA is TGCGCCAGCAGCTTGGGGCAGGGGGACGAGCAGTACTTC. It is translated as CASSLGQGDEQYF. J is TRBJ2-7 and V is TRBV5-1; 7 bases align to TRBD1. CDR3 length: 13 amino acids. CDR1 is SGHRS, CDR2 YFSETQ, per germline. Germline trimming cut 0 bases from V and 5 bases from J; bases unmatched to any gene: 2. Drawing the rest from reference TRBV5-1 and TRBJ2-7, the complete variable domain is KAGVTQTPRYLIKTRGQQVTLSCSPISGHRSVSWYQQTPGQGLQFLFEYFSETQRNKGNFPGRFSGRQFSNSRSEMNVSTLELGDSALYLCASSLGQGDEQYFGPGTRLTVT.

This clonotype was observed many times. V is TRBV5-1 and J is TRBJ2-7, with D possibly matching TRBD1 (6 bases). Germline V gives CDR1 SGHRS, CDR2 YFSETQ. V was trimmed by 4 bases and J by 3 bases, leaving 14 bases between them. The CDR3 is made up of 14 amino acids. CDR3 nucleotides: TGCGCCAGCAGCCTGGACAGAGCAAACTACGAGCAGTACTTC. It codes for CASSLDRANYEQYF.

This clonotype was picked up many times. V is TRBV20-1 and J is TRBJ2-1, with D tentatively TRBD1 or TRBD2 (5 bases each). This CDR3 has 17 amino acids. The germline V and J ends were trimmed by 2 bases and 4 bases, with 21 bases remaining between them. The germline gives CDR1 DFQATT, CDR2 SNEGSKA (reference sequence). This CDR3 is CSARRGLETQDYNEQFF. DNA of the CDR3: TGCAGTGCTAGACGGGGCCTAGAGACTCAAGATTACAATGAGCAGTTCTTC.

This clonotype was detected only a few times. A much larger clone lies one base from this, so it may be a read error. The V call is TRBV23-1, the J call TRBJ1-2; D uncertain. TRBV23-1 falls under the ORF class, with uncertain function. Trimming pared 3 bases from V and 3 bases from J, leaving 11 bases between. The CDR3 is 14 residues long. CDR3 nucleotides: TGCGCCAGCAGTCATCTCGAGACGGACTATGGCTACACCTTC. Its protein product is CASSHLETDYGYTF.

This clonotype was seen many times. This chain connects TRBV18 to TRBJ1-6; D call uncertain. V shed 3 bases and J shed 9 bases, with 12 bases lying between them. CDR3 size: 14 residues. Germline V gene sequence: CDR1 KGHSH, CDR2 LQKENI. This CDR3 reads CASSPGQRSSPLHF. The CDR3 DNA reads as TGTGCCAGCTCACCCGGGCAACGCAGTTCACCCCTCCACTTT.

This clonotype was seen only a few times. The rearrangement joins TRBV20-1 to TRBJ2-3, with D perhaps TRBD1 or TRBD2 (7 bases each). CDR3 length equals 16 residues. CDR1 is DFQATT, CDR2 SNEGSKA, per germline (reference sequence). V was pared by 3 bases and J by 5 bases, with 21 bases between. The CDR3 DNA follows: TGCAGTGCTAGGGGCCGGGGAGGGGGCAGGGGAGATACGCAGTATTTT. Translating gives CSARGRGGGRGDTQYF.

The table lists this clonotype with many counts. V usage is TRBV11-2 and J usage is TRBJ2-7, with 7 bases lining up with TRBD2. J was trimmed by 2 bases and V by 1 base; bases with no gene match: 5. The germline gives CDR1 SGHAT, CDR2 FQNNGV. The CDR3 totals 15 residues. The CDR3 loop reads CASSLARGSPYEQYF. CDR3 DNA sequence: TGTGCCAGCAGCTTAGCGCGGGGGAGCCCCTACGAGCAGTACTTC. Drawing the rest from reference TRBV11-2 and TRBJ2-7, the complete variable domain is EAGVAQSPRYKIIEKRQSVAFWCNPISGHATLYWYQQILGQGPKLLIQFQNNGVVDDSQLPKDRFSAERLKGVDSTLKIQPAKLEDSAVYLCASSLARGSPYEQYFGPGTRLTVT.

The chain couples TRBV27 to TRBJ1-6; a possible D gene is TRBD1 (6 bases). This CDR3 spans 18 amino acids. CDR1 and CDR2 (germline): MNHEY, SMNVEV (reference sequence). The CDR3 bases are TGTACCCTCAGTTTAACCGGGAATCCGGGGGGCAATAATTCACCCCTCCACTTT. This gives the protein CTLSLTGNPGGNNSPLHF.

This clonotype was found many times. This chain connects TRBV18 to TRBJ1-4, with 7 bases that match TRBD1. CDR3 length: 15 amino acids. In germline, CDR1 is KGHSH, CDR2 LQKENI. V trimming: 3 bases; J trimming: 3 bases; junction bases outside the gene matches: 4. CDR3 region: CASSPQGQPNEKLFF. The CDR3, as DNA: TGTGCCAGCTCACCCCAGGGACAGCCTAATGAAAAACTGTTTTTT.

This clonotype was recorded many times. The rearrangement uses TRBV28 and TRBJ2-7; TRBD1 aligns across 10 bases. J gave up 3 bases and V 6 bases, and 8 bases lay outside the gene matches. CDR1 MDHEN and CDR2 SYDVKM come from the germline V gene. The CDR3 runs 15 residues. This CDR3 is CASSQGQGLYYEQYF. CDR3 coding DNA: TGTGCCAGCAGCCAGGGACAGGGGCTCTACTACGAGCAGTACTTC.

This clonotype was detected ten times or more. The CDR3 reads CASTRGQGGDEQFF. The CDR3 DNA sequence: TGTGCCAGCACTCGAGGACAGGGAGGGGATGAGCAGTTCTTC. The rearrangement joins TRBV6-1 to TRBJ2-1, with a weak D call TRBD1 (8 bases). Trimming removed 7 bases at V and 8 bases at J, with 18 bases between. The length of the CDR3 is 14 residues. Germline values: CDR1 MNHNS, CDR2 SASEGT.